These T cell receptor beta chains were read from a single sample in a study of T cells in Graves' hyperthyroidism and ophthalmopathy. A single record per CDR3 protein comes from TCRdb applying MiXCR to the multiplex PCR reads. The sample includes around 600,000 distinct CDR3 sequences, 45% seen only once; the top ten take roughly 6.5%. The sample consisted of peripheral blood or thyroid tissue (not recorded which). These receptors all come from an adult man with Graves' disease, either hyperthyroidism or ophthalmopathy (not recorded which). Each CDR3 is given with its conserved first and last residue. The D gene is left open where the match is weak. Some rows mark clone size as missing; the rest say once, few, many or name a class of expanded clone.

TGTGCCAGCAGTGCTAGCCCGGGAGGGGACGGGGGCTACACCTTC,CASSASPGGDGGYTF,.,once,TRBJ1-2,TRBV25-1
TGTGCCAGCATGGGGACGGGACATGAAAAACTGTTTTTT,CASMGTGHEKLFF,.,many,TRBJ1-4,TRBV2
TGTGCCAGCAGCTTGGAGACAGGGGCCACTGAAGCTTTCTTT,CASSLETGATEAFF,TRBD1,.,TRBJ1-1,TRBV7-9
TGTGCCAGCAGCGCCGGGGACGGCATGAACACTGAAGCTTTCTTT,CASSAGDGMNTEAFF,.,many,TRBJ1-1,TRBV7-9
TGTGCCATCAGTGAACGGGGGGGGCGTGAGGCGGTCCAGTACTTC,CAISERGGREAVQYF,TRBD2,.,TRBJ2-5,TRBV10-3
TGTGCCAGCAGCTTACAGGGGATGAGTGGTGAAAAACTGTTTTTT,CASSLQGMSGEKLFF,.,.,TRBJ1-4,TRBV7-2
TGTGCCAGTAGTATTTCGACCTCCTCTGGAAACACCATATATTTT,CASSISTSSGNTIYF,.,.,TRBJ1-3,TRBV19
TGTGCCAGCAGCCAAGTAGCGCCTAGCAATCAGCCCCAGCATTTT,CASSQVAPSNQPQHF,.,.,TRBJ1-5,TRBV11-2
TGTGCCAGCAGCCCCGGGACAGGGGGGAGGCAGCCCCAGCATTTT,CASSPGTGGRQPQHF,TRBD1,.,TRBJ1-5,TRBV7-4
TGTGCCAGCAGTCCGGGGGATGGAGCCGGTGAAGCTTTCTTT,CASSPGDGAGEAFF,.,few,TRBJ1-1,TRBV7-8
TGCAGCGTCGGGTCCCTTACCTACACCGGAAACACCATATATTTT,CSVGSLTYTGNTIYF,.,once,TRBJ1-3,TRBV29-1
TGTGCCAGTAGTATAGGATCGGTTCAGCCCCAGCATTTT,CASSIGSVQPQHF,.,.,TRBJ1-5,TRBV19
TGCAGCGTTGAAGGCGGGGGGGACAGGGGGGACTACGAGCAGTACTTC,CSVEGGGDRGDYEQYF,TRBD1,.,TRBJ2-7,TRBV29-1
TGTGCCAGCAGTGTGCGGGGACAGTCCTACGAGCAGTACTTC,CASSVRGQSYEQYF,.,.,TRBJ2-7,TRBV6-1
TGTGGGACATACACTAACTATGGCTACACCTTC,CGTYTNYGYTF,.,few,TRBJ1-2,TRBV13
TGTGCCAGGAGCGGCAGTCTGACAAATTCACCCCTCCACTTT,CARSGSLTNSPLHF,.,many,TRBJ1-6,TRBV2
TGTGCCACCAGCAGAGGGGCAGCCGAAAAACTGTTTTTT,CATSRGAAEKLFF,.,once,TRBJ1-4,TRBV15
TGTGCCACCAGCAGAGGGGGACAGGGACATCTAGAGACCCAGTACTTC,CATSRGGQGHLETQYF,TRBD1,.,TRBJ2-5,TRBV15
TGCGCCAGCAGCTCCAGGGGGATGAGGGGCTCCCAAGAGACCCAGTACTTC,CASSSRGMRGSQETQYF,TRBD1,.,TRBJ2-5,TRBV5-1
TGTGCCAGCAGCTTTGGGGGCCCTGGGGAGACCCAGTACTTC,CASSFGGPGETQYF,.,.,TRBJ2-5,TRBV7-3
TGTGCCAGCACCCCTTCCACGGTTAACTATGGCTACACCTTC,CASTPSTVNYGYTF,.,.,TRBJ1-2,TRBV11-2
TGTGCCAGCAGCCGAAGACAGGGGAATGGCTACACCTTC,CASSRRQGNGYTF,TRBD1,many,TRBJ1-2,TRBV12-3/TRBV12-4
TGTGCCATCAGCTTAAGGGGCTCTGGAAACACCATATATTTT,CAISLRGSGNTIYF,.,.,TRBJ1-3,TRBV7-2
TGTGCCAGCGGAGTTGGGGGGGCCGTCGGCTACACCTTC,CASGVGGAVGYTF,.,.,TRBJ1-2,TRBV12-3/TRBV12-4
TGCAGCGTTGTTCGTACAATGACTAAAGCTTTCTTT,CSVVRTMTKAFF,.,medium-sized,TRBJ1-1,TRBV29-1
TGTGCCAGCAGCTTAGCGGCCAGCCTCTATGGCTACACCTTC,CASSLAASLYGYTF,.,many,TRBJ1-2,TRBV7-2